The T cell receptor beta chain under discussion was sequenced for a study of regulatory T cells in long-lasting Graves disease. The germline V gene has CDR1 SGHRS and CDR2 YFSETQ. The ends were cut back, 7 bases at V and 1 base at J, with 11 bases in the middle. This CDR3 is built from 14 residues. Time point noted: newly diagnosed GD, antithyroid drugs for less than 3 months. PBMC RNA was the source of the TCR library. Relying on iRepertoire HTBI primers and Arm-PCR of CDR3 regions, the team built TCR beta libraries. TCRdb re-derived calls from the multiplex PCR reads in MiXCR, one entry per CDR3 protein. Of roughly 510,000 distinct CDR3 sequences in the sample, 15% to 20% are singletons; the top ten hold more than 10%. This same sample was also part of a study on T cells in Graves' hyperthyroidism and ophthalmopathy. That work states: Graves' hyperthyroidism is called stable when ophthalmopathy does not progress within 18 months.

The receptor was derived from a man aged 18 to 30 with Graves disease. The J gene is TRBJ2-2, the V gene TRBV5-1; tentative D call: TRBD2 (6 bases). The sample consisted of peripheral blood mononuclear cells (PBMCs), taken at new diagnosis, from a patient treated with antithyroid drugs. CDR3 DNA sequence: TGCGCCAGCGGGGGGATTCTGAACACCGGGGAGCTGTTTTTT. It specifies CASGGILNTGELFF.